These 18 T cell receptor beta chains originate from one sample sequenced in a study of T cells in lung cancer brain metastases. Profiled with immunoSEQ multiplex PCR; TCRdb holds only in-frame clones, not every one. Among thousands of clones listed, about 88% were seen once. Sequencing was carried out using tumor tissue from the primary lung tumor. The receptors originated from a woman in her fifties or sixties with non-small cell lung cancer.

Within the sample, this clone is large. This chain links TRBV5-4 with TRBJ2-5, with a weak D call TRBD1 (6 bases). CDR1 and CDR2 (germline): SGHNT, YYREEE (reference sequence). The CDR3 has 12 residues. Trimming shortened V by 4 bases and J by 10 bases, and 14 bases separated the two germline ends. The CDR3 here is CASSDTGSDQYF. Written as DNA, the CDR3 is TGTGCCAGCAGCGACACAGGGTCAGACCAGTACTTC.

This sequence joins TRBV29-1 and TRBJ2-1; 8 bases are shared with TRBD1. The length of the CDR3 is 13 residues. The V gene's germline CDR1 is SQVTM and CDR2 ANQGSEA. V dropped 7 bases and J dropped 5; count of bases not matched to a gene: 7. As DNA, the CDR3 is TGCAGCGGGACAGGGAGACACAACAATGAGCAGTTCTTC. Its protein is CSGTGRHNNEQFF.

In this sample, this clone turned up once. J is TRBJ2-7 and V is TRBV19, with 9 bases identical to TRBD2. This CDR3 has 15 residues. The V and J ends lost 4 bases and 0 bases, in that order; junction bases with no gene match: 4. Germline V gene data show CDR1 as LNHDA and CDR2 as SQIVND (reference sequence). The DNA of the CDR3 is TGTGCCAGTAGTAGGACTAGCGTGTCCTCCTACGAGCAGTACTTC. It is translated as CASSRTSVSSYEQYF.

Notes on this clone: Sequence at one end of the junction differs from germline and may be a read error. V gene TRBV30 combines with J gene TRBJ1-4; D not certain. The germline CDR1 and CDR2 sequences are GTSNPN and SVGIG (reference sequence). This CDR3 contains 15 residues. This CDR3 is CAWRQPGRTNERLFF. The CDR3 nucleotides are TGTGCCTGGAGACAACCAGGACGGACTAATGAAAGACTGTTTTTT.

This clone was counted between two and nine times. The J gene is TRBJ1-2, the V gene TRBV5-1; possible D gene TRBD1, 6 bases. This CDR3 is built from 15 residues. CDR1 is SGHRS and CDR2 is YFSETQ in the germline V gene. V lost 7 bases to trimming and J lost 4 bases, with 20 bases between them. The chain's CDR3 is CASVRGDTGSYGYTF. CDR3 coding DNA: TGCGCCAGCGTCAGAGGGGACACCGGTTCCTATGGCTACACCTTC.

V and J are TRBV5-4 and TRBJ2-2, with D possibly matching TRBD2 (6 bases). Germline-derived CDR1 and CDR2 are SGHNT and YYREEE (reference sequence). The CDR3 is made up of 16 amino acids. The V gene lost 0 bases and the J gene lost 2 bases, with 11 bases spanning the gap. In nucleotides, the CDR3 is TGTGCCAGCAGCTTGGAGGGACTCCCAAACACCGGGGAGCTGTTTTTT. Translating it yields CASSLEGLPNTGELFF. The complete variable domain, with remaining parts taken from reference TRBV5-4 and TRBJ2-2, reads ETGVTQSPTHLIKTRGQQVTLRCSSQSGHNTVSWYQQALGQGPQFIFQYYREEENGRGNFPPRFSGLQFPNYSSELNVNALELDDSALYLCASSLEGLPNTGELFFGEGSRLTVL.

This clone was observed a few times. The CDR3 DNA follows: TGTGCCAGCTCACCACGCCTTAGGACAGATGGGGCCAACGTCCTGACTTTC. Encoded protein: CASSPRLRTDGANVLTF. The rearrangement joins TRBV18 to TRBJ2-6; weak D call: TRBD1 (6 bases). CDR3 length equals 17 residues. Between the trimmed V and J ends, which lost 1 base and 3 bases, there was a span of 13 bases. Germline values: CDR1 KGHSH, CDR2 LQKENI.

J is TRBJ1-1 and V is TRBV5-1; no definite D call. The germline V gene has CDR1 SGHRS and CDR2 YFSETQ. Trimming removed 4 bases from V and 1 base from J, with 17 bases in between. The CDR3 extends over 16 amino acids. CDR3: CASSPRGGRSNTEAFF. CDR3 DNA: TGCGCCAGCAGCCCACGGGGTGGAAGGTCGAACACTGAAGCTTTCTTT.

The V call is TRBV29-1, the J call TRBJ1-4; D is perhaps TRBD1 (5 bases). The CDR3 spans 11 residues. Germline loops: CDR1 SQVTM, CDR2 ANQGSEA. V lost 4 bases to trimming and J lost 8 bases, with 8 bases between them. CDR3 amino acids: CSVGKGEKLFF. DNA for the CDR3: TGCAGCGTTGGAAAGGGGGAAAAACTGTTTTTT.

V and J are TRBV19 and TRBJ2-7, with D unresolved. Germline loops: CDR1 LNHDA, CDR2 SQIVND (reference sequence). This CDR3 has 16 residues. Trimming took off 0 bases at V and 3 bases at J, with 15 bases between the two ends. The CDR3 sequence is CASSIDTTNLHYEQYF. CDR3 DNA sequence: TGTGCCAGTAGTATAGATACCACTAACCTCCACTACGAGCAGTACTTC.

This clone came up once. The V call is TRBV6-5, the J call TRBJ2-7; TRBD2 aligns across 9 bases. Germline CDR1 MNHEY, CDR2 SVGAGI. The junction had 3 bases not matched to a gene; V was cut back by 7 bases and J by 2 bases. The CDR3 is 13 residues long. This chain's CDR3 is CASKVAGAYEQYF. CDR3 nucleotide sequence: TGTGCCAGCAAAGTAGCGGGGGCCTACGAGCAGTACTTC.

The rearrangement links TRBV19 to TRBJ2-7, with TRBD2 matching 12 bases. Germline-derived CDR1 and CDR2 are LNHDA and SQIVND (reference sequence). The CDR3 length is 13 residues. The V segment lost 8 bases and the J segment 6 bases; nucleotides outside the gene matches: 5. CDR3 DNA sequence: TGTGCCAGTCAGACTAGCGGGAGTGCCGAGCAGTACTTC. Amino acid sequence: CASQTSGSAEQYF.

The genes are TRBV6-9 and TRBJ2-1; D might be TRBD1 or TRBD2, each matching 5 bases. The CDR3 consists of 18 residues. CDR1 MNHGY and CDR2 SVAAGI come from the germline V gene. Between the trimmed V and J ends, which lost 5 bases and 2 bases, there was a span of 22 bases. The CDR3 reads CASSGGADAGPTYNEQFF. The CDR3 DNA sequence: TGTGCCAGCAGTGGGGGAGCAGACGCAGGCCCAACCTACAATGAGCAGTTCTTC.

This clone was seen only once. Compared with germline, one end of the junction differs, possibly owing to a read error. The chain employs TRBV29-1 and TRBJ1-2, with TRBD1 as a possible D gene (5 bases). The CDR3 consists of 16 residues. Looked up from germline, CDR1 is SQVTM and CDR2 is ANQGSEA. CDR3 bases: TGCAGCGTCTACGATCCACCAGGCAGGGAGGTATATGGTTACACCTTC. Translating gives CSVYDPPGREVYGYTF.

The gene calls are TRBV2 and TRBJ1-1; perhaps TRBD1 as D (6 bases). The CDR3 runs to 18 residues. The V and J ends lost 3 bases and 3 bases respectively, with 23 bases between them. CDR1 SNHLY and CDR2 FYNNEI come from the germline V gene. The CDR3, as DNA: TGTGCCAGCAGTGACCTTCCACAGGGTAGTAGGGGGTACACTGAAGCTTTCTTT. It specifies CASSDLPQGSRGYTEAFF. Looking up the rest from reference TRBV2 and TRBJ1-1 gives the full variable domain: EPEVTQTPSHQVTQMGQEVILRCVPISNHLYFYWYRQILGQKVEFLVSFYNNEISEKSEIFDDQFSVERPDGSNFTLKIRSTKLEDSAMYFCASSDLPQGSRGYTEAFFGQGTRLTVV.

This sequence joins TRBV28 and TRBJ1-2; maybe TRBD1 (6 bases). Germline CDR1 reads MDHEN; CDR2 reads SYDVKM. This CDR3 region has 12 residues. V lost 6 bases, J lost 9 bases, and 14 bases lay in between. Written as DNA, the CDR3 is TGTGCCAGCAGGTCAGGGGCTAGTCGCTACACCTTC. Its protein product is CASRSGASRYTF.

The V call is TRBV13, the J call TRBJ2-7; D gene ambiguous. V gave up 4 bases and J gave up 4 bases, with 8 bases separating them. This CDR3 has 12 residues. In germline, CDR1 is PRHDT, CDR2 FYEKMQ (reference sequence). CDR3 loop: CASSSLRYEQYF. The CDR3 DNA is TGTGCCAGCAGCTCATTACGATACGAGCAGTACTTC. Together with reference TRBV13 and TRBJ2-7, the CDR3 gives the full variable domain: AAGVIQSPRHLIKEKRETATLKCYPIPRHDTVYWYQQGPGQDPQFLISFYEKMQSDKGSIPDRFSAQQFSDYHSELNMSSLELGDSALYFCASSSLRYEQYFGPGTRLTVT.

The gene calls are TRBV5-1 and TRBJ1-2; the D is unclear. In germline, CDR1 is SGHRS, CDR2 YFSETQ. The CDR3 contains 14 residues. Trimming removed 0 bases from V and 4 bases from J, with 10 bases in between. The CDR3 reads CASSLDNSGYGYTF. As DNA, the CDR3 is TGCGCCAGCAGCTTGGACAATTCGGGCTATGGCTACACCTTC.